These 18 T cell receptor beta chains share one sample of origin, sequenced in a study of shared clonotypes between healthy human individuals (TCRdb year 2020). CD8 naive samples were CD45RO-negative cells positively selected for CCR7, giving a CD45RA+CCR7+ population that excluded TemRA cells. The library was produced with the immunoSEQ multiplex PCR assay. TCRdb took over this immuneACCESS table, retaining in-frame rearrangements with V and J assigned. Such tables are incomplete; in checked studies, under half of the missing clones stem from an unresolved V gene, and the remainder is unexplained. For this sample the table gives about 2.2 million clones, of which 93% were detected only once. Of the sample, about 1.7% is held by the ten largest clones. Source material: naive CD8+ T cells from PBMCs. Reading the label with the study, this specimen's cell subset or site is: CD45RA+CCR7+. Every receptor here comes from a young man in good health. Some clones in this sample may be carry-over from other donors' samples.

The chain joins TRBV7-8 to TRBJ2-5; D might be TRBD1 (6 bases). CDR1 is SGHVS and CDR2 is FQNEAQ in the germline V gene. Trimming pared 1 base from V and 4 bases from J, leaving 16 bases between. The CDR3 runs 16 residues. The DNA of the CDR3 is TGTGCCAGCAGCTTAGAGGGGTTCCCAGGGGCAGAGACCCAGTACTTC. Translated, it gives CASSLEGFPGAETQYF.

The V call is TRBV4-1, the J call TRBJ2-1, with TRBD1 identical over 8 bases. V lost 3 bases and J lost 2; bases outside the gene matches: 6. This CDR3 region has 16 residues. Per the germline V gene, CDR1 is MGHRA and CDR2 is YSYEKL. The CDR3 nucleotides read TGCGCCAGCAGCCACGGGACAGGCGGCCCCTACAATGAGCAGTTCTTC. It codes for CASSHGTGGPYNEQFF.

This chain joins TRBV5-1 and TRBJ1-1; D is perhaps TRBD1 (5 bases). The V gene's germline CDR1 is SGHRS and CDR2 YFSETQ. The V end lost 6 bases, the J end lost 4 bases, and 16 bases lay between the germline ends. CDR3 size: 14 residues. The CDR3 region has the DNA TGCGCCAGCACGTCAGGGTTACGTAGCACTGAAGCTTTCTTT. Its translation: CASTSGLRSTEAFF.

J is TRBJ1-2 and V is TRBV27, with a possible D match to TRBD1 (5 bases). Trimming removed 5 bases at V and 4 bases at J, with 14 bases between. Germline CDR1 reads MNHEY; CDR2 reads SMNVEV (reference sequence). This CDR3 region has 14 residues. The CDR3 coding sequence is TGTGCCAGCAGTGGAAGGACAAATCCCTATGGCTACACCTTC. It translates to CASSGRTNPYGYTF.

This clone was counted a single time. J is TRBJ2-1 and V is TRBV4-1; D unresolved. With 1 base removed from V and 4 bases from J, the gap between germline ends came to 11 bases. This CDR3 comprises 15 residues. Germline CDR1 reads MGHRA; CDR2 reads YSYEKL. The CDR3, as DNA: TGCGCCAGCAGCCAAGGTCCCGGCCGATACAATGAGCAGTTCTTC. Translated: CASSQGPGRYNEQFF.

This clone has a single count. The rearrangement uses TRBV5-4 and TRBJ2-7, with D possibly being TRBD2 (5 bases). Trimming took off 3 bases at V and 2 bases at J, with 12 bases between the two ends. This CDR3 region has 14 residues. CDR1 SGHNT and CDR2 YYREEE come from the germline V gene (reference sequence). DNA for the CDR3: TGTGCCAGCAGCTCGAGGGCGCGGCCCTACGAGCAGTACTTC. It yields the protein CASSSRARPYEQYF.

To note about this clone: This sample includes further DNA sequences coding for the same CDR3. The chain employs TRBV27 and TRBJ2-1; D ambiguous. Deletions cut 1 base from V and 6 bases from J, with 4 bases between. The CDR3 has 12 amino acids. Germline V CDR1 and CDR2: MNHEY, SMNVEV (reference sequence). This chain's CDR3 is CASSLLGNEQFF. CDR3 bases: TGTGCCAGCAGTTTATTGGGCAATGAGCAGTTCTTC.

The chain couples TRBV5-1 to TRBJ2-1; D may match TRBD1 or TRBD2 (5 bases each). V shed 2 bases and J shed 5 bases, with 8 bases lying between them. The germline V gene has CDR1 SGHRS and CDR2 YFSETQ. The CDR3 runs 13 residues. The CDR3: CASSFGTDNEQFF. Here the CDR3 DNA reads TGCGCCAGCAGCTTCGGGACCGACAATGAGCAGTTCTTC.

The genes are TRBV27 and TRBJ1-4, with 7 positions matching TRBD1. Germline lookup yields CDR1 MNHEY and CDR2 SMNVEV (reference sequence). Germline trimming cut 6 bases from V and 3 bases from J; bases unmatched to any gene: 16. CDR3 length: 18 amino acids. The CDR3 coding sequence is TGTGCCAGCAGCTACTTGAACCCTCGACAGGGCCCTAATGAAAAACTGTTTTTT. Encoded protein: CASSYLNPRQGPNEKLFF. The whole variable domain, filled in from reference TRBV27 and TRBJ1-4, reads EAQVTQNPRYLITVTGKKLTVTCSQNMNHEYMSWYRQDPGLGLRQIYYSMNVEVTDKGDVPEGYKVSRKEKRNFPLILESPSPNQTSLYFCASSYLNPRQGPNEKLFFGSGTQLSVL.

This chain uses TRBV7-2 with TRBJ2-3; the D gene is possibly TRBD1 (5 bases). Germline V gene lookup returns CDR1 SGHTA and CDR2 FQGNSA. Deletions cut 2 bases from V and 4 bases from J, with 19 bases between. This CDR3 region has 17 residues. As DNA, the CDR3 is TGTGCCAGCAGCTTAAAAAATTGGCGTGGGGCGGCAGATACGCAGTATTTT. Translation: CASSLKNWRGAADTQYF. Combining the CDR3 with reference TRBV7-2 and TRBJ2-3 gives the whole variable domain GAGVSQSPSNKVTEKGKDVELRCDPISGHTALYWYRQSLGQGLEFLIYFQGNSAPDKSGLPSDRFSAERTGGSVSTLTIQRTQQEDSAVYLCASSLKNWRGAADTQYFGPGTRLTVL.

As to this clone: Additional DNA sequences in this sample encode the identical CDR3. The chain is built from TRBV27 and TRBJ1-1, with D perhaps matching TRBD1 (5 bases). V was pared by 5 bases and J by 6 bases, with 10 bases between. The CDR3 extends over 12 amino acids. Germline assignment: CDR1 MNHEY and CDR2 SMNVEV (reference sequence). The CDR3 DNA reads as TGTGCCAGCAGTCTCCTGGGGGCTGAAGCTTTCTTT. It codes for CASSLLGAEAFF.

The CDR3 bases are TGTGCCAGCAGCTTAGGCTGGGGCGGCACAGATACGCAGTATTTT. It specifies CASSLGWGGTDTQYF. The chain combines TRBV7-3 with TRBJ2-3; possibly TRBD1 for D (5 bases). There are 15 residues in the CDR3. Trimming removed 2 bases at V and 1 base at J, with 10 bases between. Germline CDR1 reads SGHTA; CDR2 reads FQGTGA.

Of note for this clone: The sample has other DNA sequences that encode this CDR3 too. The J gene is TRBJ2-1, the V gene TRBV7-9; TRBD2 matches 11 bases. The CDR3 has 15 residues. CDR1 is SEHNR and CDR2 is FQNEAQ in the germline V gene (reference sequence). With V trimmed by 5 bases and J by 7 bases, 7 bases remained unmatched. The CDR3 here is CASSQGLAAYNEQFF. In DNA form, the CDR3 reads TGTGCCAGCAGCCAGGGACTAGCGGCATATAATGAGCAGTTCTTC.

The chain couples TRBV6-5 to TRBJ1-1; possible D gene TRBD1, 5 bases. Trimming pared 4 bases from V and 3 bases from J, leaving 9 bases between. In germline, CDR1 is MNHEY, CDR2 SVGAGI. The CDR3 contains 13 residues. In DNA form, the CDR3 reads TGTGCCAGCAGTTCCTGGGACCACACTGAAGCTTTCTTT. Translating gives CASSSWDHTEAFF.

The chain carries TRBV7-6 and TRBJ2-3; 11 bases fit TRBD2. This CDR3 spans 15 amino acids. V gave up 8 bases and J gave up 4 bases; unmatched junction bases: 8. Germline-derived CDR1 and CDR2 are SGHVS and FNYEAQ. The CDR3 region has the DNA TGTGCCAGCTCCTATACTAGCGGGAGCGCAGATACGCAGTATTTT. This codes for CASSYTSGSADTQYF.

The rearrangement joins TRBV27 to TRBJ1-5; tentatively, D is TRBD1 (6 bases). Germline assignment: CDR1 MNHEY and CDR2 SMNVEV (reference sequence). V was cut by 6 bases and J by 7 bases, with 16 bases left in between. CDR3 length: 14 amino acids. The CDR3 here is CASSITGPRQPQHF. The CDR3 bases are TGTGCCAGCAGCATCACAGGGCCGAGGCAGCCCCAGCATTTT.

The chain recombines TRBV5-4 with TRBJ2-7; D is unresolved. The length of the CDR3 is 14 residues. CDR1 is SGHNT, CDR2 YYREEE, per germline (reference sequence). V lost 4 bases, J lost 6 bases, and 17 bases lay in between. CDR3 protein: CASSDRAYGREQYF. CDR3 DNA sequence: TGTGCCAGCAGCGACCGGGCCTATGGGCGCGAGCAGTACTTC.

CDR3 sequence reads: CASSASQGTVSYEQYF. In DNA, the CDR3 is TGTGCCAGCAGTGCCTCCCAGGGGACTGTCTCCTACGAGCAGTACTTC. The rearrangement links TRBV27 to TRBJ2-7; D assignment may be TRBD1 or TRBD2 (6 bases each). The CDR3 is 16 residues long. Per germline, CDR1 MNHEY and CDR2 SMNVEV (reference sequence). The V gene lost 5 bases and the J gene lost 0 bases, with 17 bases spanning the gap.